This paragraph reports one T cell receptor (beta chain). The sample is drawn from a study of cytomegalovirus exposure and HLA in healthy donors. Study in general: Early on, a data release was issued that held roughly 80 million unique TCRs from HLA-typed donors.

Germline V gene lookup returns CDR1 SGDLS and CDR2 YYNGEE. J gave up 6 bases and V 3 bases, and 7 bases lay outside the gene matches. This CDR3 comprises 15 residues. With 60 Vbeta and 13 Jbeta primers, the PCR was carried out. Profiling relied on immunoSEQ multiplex PCR, and the TCRdb table lists in-frame clones only, not all of them. The table has about 180,000 clones, around 80% seen once. J is TRBJ2-2 and V is TRBV9; 8 positions match TRBD1. This TCR was recovered from a young man in good health and CMV-seronegative. The sequencing input was PBMCs. This CDR3 reads CASSGYRGKAGELFF. For the CDR3, the DNA is TGTGCCAGCAGCGGCTACAGGGGGAAGGCCGGGGAGCTGTTTTTT.